This T cell receptor beta chain was sequenced in a study of CD8 T cells in Susac syndrome. Deletions cut 8 bases from V and 2 bases from J, with 10 bases between. CDR3 length: 12 residues. Reverse transcription of roughly 0.5 to 1 ug RNA used random hexamers. TCRdb reprocessed the immunoSEQ multiplex PCR reads with MiXCR, giving one entry per CDR3 protein. The table lists about 210,000 distinct CDR3 sequences, about 95% of them singletons. The sequenced sample consisted of CD4+ T cells from PBMCs. The origin of this receptor is a human donor with multiple sclerosis. This chain connects TRBV12-3 or TRBV12-4 to TRBJ2-7; the D gene is possibly TRBD2 (5 bases). CDR3 loop: CASRSGTYEQYF. CDR3 bases: TGTGCCAGCCGGAGCGGCACCTACGAGCAGTACTTC.